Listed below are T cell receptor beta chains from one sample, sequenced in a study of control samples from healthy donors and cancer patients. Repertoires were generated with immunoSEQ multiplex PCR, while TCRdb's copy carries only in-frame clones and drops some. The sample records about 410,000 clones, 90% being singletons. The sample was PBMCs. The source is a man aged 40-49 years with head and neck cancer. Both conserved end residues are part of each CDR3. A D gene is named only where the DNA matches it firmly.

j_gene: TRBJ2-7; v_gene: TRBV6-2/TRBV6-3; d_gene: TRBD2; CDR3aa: CASSLSIERGAFYEQYF
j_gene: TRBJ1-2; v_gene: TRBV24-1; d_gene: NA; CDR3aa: CATSDSILRDGYTF
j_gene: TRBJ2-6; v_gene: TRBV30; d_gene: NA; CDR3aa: CAWSVARTSSGANVLTF
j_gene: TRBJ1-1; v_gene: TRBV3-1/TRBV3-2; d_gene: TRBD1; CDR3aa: CASSQGESNTEAFF
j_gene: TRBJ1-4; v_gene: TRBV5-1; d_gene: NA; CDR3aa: CASSLDTVGEKLFF
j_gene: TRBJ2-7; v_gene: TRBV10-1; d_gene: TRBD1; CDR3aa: CATWDRYYEQYF
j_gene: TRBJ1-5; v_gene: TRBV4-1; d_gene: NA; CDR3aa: CASSQDPARVVQPQHF
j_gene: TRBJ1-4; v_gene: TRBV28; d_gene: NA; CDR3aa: CASSLYLRGLPDSGWEKLFF
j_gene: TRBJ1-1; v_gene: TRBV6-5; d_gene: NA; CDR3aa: CASITPGVTEAFF
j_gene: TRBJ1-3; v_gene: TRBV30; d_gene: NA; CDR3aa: CAWSVGISGNTIYF
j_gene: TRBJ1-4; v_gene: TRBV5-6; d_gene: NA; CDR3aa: CASSFFRITGKGEKLFF
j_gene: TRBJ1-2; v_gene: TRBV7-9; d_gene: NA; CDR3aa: CASSLGGGDVRGYTF
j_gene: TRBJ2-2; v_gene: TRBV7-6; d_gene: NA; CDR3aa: CASSPGGTNTGELFF
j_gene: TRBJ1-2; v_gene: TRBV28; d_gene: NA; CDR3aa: CASSLGTQYGYTF
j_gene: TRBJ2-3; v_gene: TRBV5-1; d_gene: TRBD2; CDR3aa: CASSPAGDHVDTQYF
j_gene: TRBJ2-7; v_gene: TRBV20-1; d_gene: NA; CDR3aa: CSAGPKYEQYF
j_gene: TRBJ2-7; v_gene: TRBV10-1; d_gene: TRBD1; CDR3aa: CASSESTGGNYEQYF
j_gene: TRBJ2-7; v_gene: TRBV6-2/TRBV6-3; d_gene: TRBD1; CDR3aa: CASSQLQGAQEQYF
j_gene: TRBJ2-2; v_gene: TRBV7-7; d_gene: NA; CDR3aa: CASSLGVASTGTGELFF
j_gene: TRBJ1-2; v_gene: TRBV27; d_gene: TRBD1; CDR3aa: CASQTGGSGYTF
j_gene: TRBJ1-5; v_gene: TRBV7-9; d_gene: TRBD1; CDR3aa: CASSLAGDREIGQPQHF
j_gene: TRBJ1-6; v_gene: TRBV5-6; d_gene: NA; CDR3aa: CASSLAVEGLYNSPLHF
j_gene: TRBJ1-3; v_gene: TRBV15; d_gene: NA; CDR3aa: CATSRLFGDRSGNTIYF
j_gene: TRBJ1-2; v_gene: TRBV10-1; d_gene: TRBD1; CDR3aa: CASSRQGSYGYTF
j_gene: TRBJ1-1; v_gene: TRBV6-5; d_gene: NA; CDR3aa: CASSRGGLVSTEAFF
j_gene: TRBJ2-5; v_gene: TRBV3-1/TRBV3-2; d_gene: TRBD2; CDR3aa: CASTIDSGGAGETQYF
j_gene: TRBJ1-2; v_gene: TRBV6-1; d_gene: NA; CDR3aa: CASSELLSAQANGYTF
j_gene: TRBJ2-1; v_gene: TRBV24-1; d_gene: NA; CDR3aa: CATSAAGNNNEQFF
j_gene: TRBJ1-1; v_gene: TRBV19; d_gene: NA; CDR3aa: CASTVISGGTEAFF
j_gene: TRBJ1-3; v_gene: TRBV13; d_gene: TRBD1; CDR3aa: CASSSGQVPGNTIYF
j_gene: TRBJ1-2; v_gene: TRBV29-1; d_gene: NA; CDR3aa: CSVEGGRNYGYTF
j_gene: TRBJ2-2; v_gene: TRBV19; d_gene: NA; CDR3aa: CASSIIFQGSTGELFF
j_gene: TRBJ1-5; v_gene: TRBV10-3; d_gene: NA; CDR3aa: CAISESDLQPQHF
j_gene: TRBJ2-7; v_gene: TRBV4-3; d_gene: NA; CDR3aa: CASSQETASYEQYF
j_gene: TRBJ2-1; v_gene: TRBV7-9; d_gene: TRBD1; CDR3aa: CASVQGLDPYNEQFF
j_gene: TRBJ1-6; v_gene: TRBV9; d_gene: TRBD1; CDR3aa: CASSANYRGSPLHF
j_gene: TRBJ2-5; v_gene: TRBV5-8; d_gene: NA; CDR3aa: CASSLDNRPQETQYF
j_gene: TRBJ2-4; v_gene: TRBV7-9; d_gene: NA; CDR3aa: CASSFVGKEAKNIQYF
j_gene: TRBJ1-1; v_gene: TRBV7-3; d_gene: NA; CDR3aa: CASSGDGLNTEAFF
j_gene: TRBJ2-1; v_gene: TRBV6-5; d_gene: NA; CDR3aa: CASSSDGPYNEQFF
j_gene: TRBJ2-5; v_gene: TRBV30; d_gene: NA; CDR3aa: CAWHRGGQETQYF
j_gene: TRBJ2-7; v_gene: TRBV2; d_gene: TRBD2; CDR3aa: CASSPSGGAYNEQYF
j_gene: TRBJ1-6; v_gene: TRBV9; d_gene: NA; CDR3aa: CASSVGQYNSPLHF
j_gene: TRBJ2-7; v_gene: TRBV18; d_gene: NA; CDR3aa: CASSQTDLAGYEQYF
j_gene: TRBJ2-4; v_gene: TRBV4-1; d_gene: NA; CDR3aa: CASSQDRLGGYIQYF
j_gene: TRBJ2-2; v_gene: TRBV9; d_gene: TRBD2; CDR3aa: CASSVGGGPGELFF
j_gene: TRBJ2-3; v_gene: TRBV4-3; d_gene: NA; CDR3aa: CASSRTGQIGPTDTQYF
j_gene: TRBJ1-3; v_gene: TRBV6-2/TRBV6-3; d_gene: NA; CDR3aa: CASSYPGLGGNTIYF
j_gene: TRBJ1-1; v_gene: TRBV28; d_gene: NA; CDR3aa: CASRTLMGGSANTEAFF
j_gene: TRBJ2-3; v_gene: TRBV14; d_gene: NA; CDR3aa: CASSLQDTQYF
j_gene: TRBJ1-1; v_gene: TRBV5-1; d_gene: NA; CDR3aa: CASSLRTANTEAFF
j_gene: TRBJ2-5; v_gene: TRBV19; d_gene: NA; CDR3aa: CASSMTQGSGRETQYF
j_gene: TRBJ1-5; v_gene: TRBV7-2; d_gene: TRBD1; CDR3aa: CASSLVGGQSTQPQHF
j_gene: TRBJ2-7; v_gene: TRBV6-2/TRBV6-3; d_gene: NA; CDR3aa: CASSFGTLYEQYF
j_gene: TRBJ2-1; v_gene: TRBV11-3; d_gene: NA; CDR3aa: CASSLTNNEQFF
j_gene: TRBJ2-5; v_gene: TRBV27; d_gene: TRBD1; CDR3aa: CASSFGQGKTQYF
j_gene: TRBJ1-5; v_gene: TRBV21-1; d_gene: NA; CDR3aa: CASTPQRSNQPQHF
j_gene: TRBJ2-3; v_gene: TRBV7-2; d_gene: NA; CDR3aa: CASSLGQTTDTQYF
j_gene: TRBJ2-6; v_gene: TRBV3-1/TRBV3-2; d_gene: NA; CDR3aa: CASSPKQPSGANVLTF